The 19 T cell receptor beta chains reported below all come from one sample, sequenced in a study of cytomegalovirus exposure and HLA in healthy donors. PCR amplification relied on 60 Vbeta primers (plus 13 Jbeta primers). Sequencing was performed with immunoSEQ multiplex PCR; in TCRdb, only in-frame clones are kept and a portion is missing. The sample yields approximately 170,000 clones, about three quarters seen once. Specimen: PBMCs. All receptors derive from a female donor in good health and CMV-seronegative.

The V and J genes are TRBV11-2 and TRBJ2-7; TRBD2 is a possible D gene (5 bases). The CDR3 length is 12 residues. Germline loops: CDR1 SGHAT, CDR2 FQNNGV. The germline V and J ends were trimmed by 4 bases and 2 bases, with 6 bases remaining between them. This chain's CDR3 is CASSSRAYEQYF. The CDR3 bases are TGTGCCAGCAGCTCGAGGGCCTACGAGCAGTACTTC.

The chain combines TRBV6-5 with TRBJ2-7, with a possible D match to TRBD2 (6 bases). V was shortened by 0 bases and J by 2 bases, with 11 bases between the two germline ends. Germline lookup yields CDR1 MNHEY and CDR2 SVGAGI. The CDR3 covers 15 residues. CDR3 in DNA: TGTGCCAGCAGTTACTCGCCCGGGAGTCCCTACGAGCAGTACTTC. It translates to CASSYSPGSPYEQYF.

The rearrangement joins TRBV7-8 to TRBJ1-1, with D unresolved. Germline V gene sequence: CDR1 SGHVS, CDR2 FQNEAQ. Trimming took off 6 bases at V and 1 base at J, with 12 bases between the two ends. The CDR3 is 14 amino acids. The CDR3 loop is CASSSLRGNTEAFF. Here the CDR3 DNA reads TGTGCCAGCAGTTCTCTGCGGGGGAACACTGAAGCTTTCTTT.

The rearrangement uses TRBV6-5 and TRBJ2-2, with D unresolved. CDR3 length: 15 amino acids. V shed 5 bases and J shed 8 bases, with 18 bases lying between them. Per germline, CDR1 MNHEY and CDR2 SVGAGI. The CDR3 region is CASSVLQDLSGELFF. The CDR3 DNA follows: TGTGCCAGCAGTGTACTCCAAGACTTGTCGGGGGAGCTGTTTTTT.

The gene calls are TRBV7-8 and TRBJ2-1, with TRBD2 identical over 9 bases. Trimming removed 1 base from V and 7 bases from J; junction bases left unmatched: 11. The germline CDR1 and CDR2 sequences are SGHVS and FQNEAQ. This CDR3 comprises 17 residues. CDR3 sequence (DNA): TGTGCCAGCAGCTTAGAGTACGCGGGGGGGCCGAGGAATGAGCAGTTCTTC. Its protein is CASSLEYAGGPRNEQFF.

The chain employs TRBV9 and TRBJ2-7; weak D call: TRBD2 (6 bases). The CDR3 has 15 amino acids. The V gene's germline CDR1 is SGDLS and CDR2 YYNGEE. The V and J ends lost 2 bases and 4 bases respectively, with 16 bases between them. The CDR3 loop reads CASSVGWAGSYEQYF. CDR3 DNA: TGTGCCAGCAGCGTGGGGTGGGCGGGGTCGTACGAGCAGTACTTC.

The chain recombines TRBV6-1 with TRBJ2-3, with D unclear. This CDR3 contains 14 residues. Germline lookup yields CDR1 MNHNS and CDR2 SASEGT. The V and J ends lost 4 bases and 0 bases respectively, with 8 bases between them. The CDR3 DNA reads TGTGCCAGCAGTGCAGTGTCTAGCACAGATACGCAGTATTTT. Protein sequence: CASSAVSSTDTQYF.

The rearrangement uses TRBV7-3 and TRBJ2-7, with TRBD2 matching over 11 bases. With V trimmed by 5 bases and J by 5 bases, 8 bases remained unmatched. The CDR3 totals 15 residues. CDR1 and CDR2 from the germline V gene are SGHTA and FQGTGA. This chain's CDR3 is CASSLLAGVNHEQYF. Written as DNA, the CDR3 is TGTGCCAGCAGCCTACTAGCGGGAGTTAACCACGAGCAGTACTTC.

This clone was detected a few times. This rearrangement joins TRBV13 to TRBJ2-5, with D possibly being TRBD1 (6 bases). The V and J ends lost 3 bases and 5 bases respectively, with 10 bases between them. The CDR3 consists of 13 residues. Germline V gene sequence: CDR1 PRHDT, CDR2 FYEKMQ (reference sequence). The DNA for the CDR3 is TGTGCCAGCAGCTTGGCAGGGGTGGAGACCCAGTACTTC. It is translated as CASSLAGVETQYF.

The rearrangement uses TRBV19 and TRBJ2-1; 8 bases map to TRBD1. The trim removed 3 bases at V and 7 bases at J, leaving 8 bases unmatched. Germline V gene sequence: CDR1 LNHDA, CDR2 SQIVND (reference sequence). CDR3 length: 15 amino acids. CDR3: CASSITGGRGNEQFF. DNA of the CDR3: TGTGCCAGTAGTATTACAGGGGGTCGGGGTAATGAGCAGTTCTTC.

This clone was picked up one time. The chain uses TRBV4-2 and TRBJ2-5; TRBD2 matches at 8 bases. Near its end, the DNA agrees better with TRBJ2-7, so the J call may be wrong. The CDR3 sequence is 17 residues long. Germline CDR1 reads LGHNA; CDR2 reads YNFKEQ. The CDR3 region is CASSPKSPGRGVYEQYF. The CDR3 region has the DNA TGTGCCAGCAGCCCTAAATCACCGGGGCGGGGGGTTTACGAGCAGTACTTC.

The chain recombines TRBV30 with TRBJ2-3; D might be TRBD2 (7 bases). V was shortened by 4 bases and J by 1 base, with 12 bases between the two germline ends. The germline V gene has CDR1 GTSNPN and CDR2 SVGIG (reference sequence). The CDR3 contains 14 residues. The CDR3 DNA reads as TGTGCCTGGACCCGGGGGGCGGGCACAGATACGCAGTATTTT. It codes for CAWTRGAGTDTQYF.

V is TRBV30 and J is TRBJ1-6; 8 nucleotides line up with TRBD1. V was pared by 1 base and J by 17 bases, with 10 bases of the junction left unmatched. The V gene's germline CDR1 is GTSNPN and CDR2 SVGIG (reference sequence). The CDR3 extends over 13 amino acids. The CDR3 region is CAWSGQGAHNFHF. CDR3 in DNA: TGTGCCTGGAGTGGTCAGGGGGCGCATAATTTCCACTTT.

The rearrangement joins TRBV28 to TRBJ1-1, with D maybe TRBD1 (5 bases). Germline-derived CDR1 and CDR2 are MDHEN and SYDVKM. The V end lost 0 bases, the J end lost 3 bases, and 11 bases lay between the germline ends. This CDR3 contains 15 residues. The CDR3 loop is CASSLWASGDTEAFF. For the CDR3, the DNA is TGTGCCAGCAGTTTATGGGCGTCGGGGGACACTGAAGCTTTCTTT. Filled out from reference TRBV28 and TRBJ1-1, the complete variable domain reads DVKVTQSSRYLVKRTGEKVFLECVQDMDHENMFWYRQDPGLGLRLIYFSYDVKMKEKGDIPEGYSVSREKKERFSLILESASTNQTSMYLCASSLWASGDTEAFFGQGTRLTVV.

The chain joins TRBV7-2 to TRBJ1-2, with 7 bases fitting TRBD1. V was pared by 5 bases and J by 7 bases, with 7 bases of the junction left unmatched. The CDR3 contains 13 residues. The germline V gene encodes CDR1 SGHTA and CDR2 FQGNSA. The CDR3 region has the DNA TGTGCCAGCAGCCACGACAGGGACGGTGGCTACACCTTC. Its protein product is CASSHDRDGGYTF.

This chain links TRBV28 with TRBJ2-6, with no clear D. Trimming cost V 4 bases and J 2 bases, with 6 bases left between them. This CDR3 is built from 14 residues. CDR1 is MDHEN, CDR2 SYDVKM, per germline. CDR3 loop: CASSSPTGANVLTF. The CDR3 coding sequence is TGTGCCAGCAGTTCCCCTACTGGGGCCAACGTCCTGACTTTC.

This chain connects TRBV7-9 to TRBJ2-1, with no clear D. The length of the CDR3 is 14 residues. V was clipped by 5 bases and J by 4 bases, with 12 bases between them. Germline V gene data show CDR1 as SEHNR and CDR2 as FQNEAQ (reference sequence). The CDR3 bases are TGTGCCAGCAGCCCATCGACACCGTACAATGAGCAGTTCTTC. Amino acids: CASSPSTPYNEQFF.

The rearrangement uses TRBV19 and TRBJ1-1, with D unresolved. This CDR3 comprises 13 residues. CDR1 and CDR2 (germline): LNHDA, SQIVND (reference sequence). V was pared by 6 bases and J by 5 bases, with 13 bases between. The CDR3: CASSLRAGTEAFF. The DNA for the CDR3 is TGTGCCAGTAGCCTCCGAGCGGGGACTGAAGCTTTCTTT. Filled out from reference TRBV19 and TRBJ1-1, the complete variable domain reads DGGITQSPKYLFRKEGQNVTLSCEQNLNHDAMYWYRQDPGQGLRLIYYSQIVNDFQKGDIAEGYSVSREKKESFPLTVTSAQKNPTAFYLCASSLRAGTEAFFGQGTRLTVV.

The chain employs TRBV4-3 and TRBJ1-5, with no clear D. This CDR3 comprises 18 residues. V lost 0 bases to trimming and J lost 3 bases, with 18 bases between them. CDR1 LGHNA and CDR2 YSLEER come from the germline V gene. CDR3 coding DNA: TGCGCCAGCAGCCAAGATCCCGTTGGCGGAGGACTCAATCAGCCCCAGCATTTT. Encoded protein: CASSQDPVGGGLNQPQHF.